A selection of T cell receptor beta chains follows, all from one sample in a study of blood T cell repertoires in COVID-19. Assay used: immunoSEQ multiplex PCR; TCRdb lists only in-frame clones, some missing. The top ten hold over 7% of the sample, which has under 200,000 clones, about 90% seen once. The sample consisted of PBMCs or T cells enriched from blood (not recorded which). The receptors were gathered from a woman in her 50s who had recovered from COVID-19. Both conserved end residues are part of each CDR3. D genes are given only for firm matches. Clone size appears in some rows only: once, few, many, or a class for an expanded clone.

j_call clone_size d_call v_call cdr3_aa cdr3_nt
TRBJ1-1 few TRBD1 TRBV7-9 CASSLGNGQVLEAFF TGTGCCAGCAGCTTAGGGAATGGACAGGTACTTGAAGCTTTCTTT
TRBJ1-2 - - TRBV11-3 CASSLGAAGRGYTF TGTGCCAGCAGCTTAGGGGCTGCGGGCCGGGGCTACACCTTC
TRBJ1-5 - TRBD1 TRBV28 CASRQGQDQPQHF TGTGCCAGCAGGCAGGGACAGGATCAGCCCCAGCATTTT
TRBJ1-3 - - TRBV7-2 CASSSLLTSGNTIYF TGTGCCAGCAGCTCCCTCCTAACCTCCGGAAACACCATATATTTT
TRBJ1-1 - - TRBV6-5 CASRNRVGTEAFF TGTGCCAGCAGGAACAGGGTTGGAACTGAAGCTTTCTTT
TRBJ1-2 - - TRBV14 CASSQGWQAGYTF TGTGCCAGCAGCCAAGGTTGGCAGGCTGGCTACACCTTC
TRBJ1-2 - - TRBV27 CASSSSGVDGYTF TGTGCCAGCAGTTCCTCAGGGGTCGATGGCTACACCTTC
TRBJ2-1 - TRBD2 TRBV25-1 CASSVAGGGYNEQFF TGTGCCAGCAGTGTAGCGGGAGGAGGGTACAATGAGCAGTTCTTC
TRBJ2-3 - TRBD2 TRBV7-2 CASSSQGGRAGDTQYF TGTGCCAGCAGCTCACAGGGCGGGAGGGCCGGAGATACGCAGTATTTT
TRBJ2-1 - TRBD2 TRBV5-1 CASSFGRAGEQFF TGCGCCAGCAGCTTCGGGAGGGCCGGTGAGCAGTTCTTC